The present TCR beta chain was sequenced within a study of T cells in Graves' hyperthyroidism and ophthalmopathy (dated by TCRdb to between 2018 and 2020). With respect to the entire study: Peripheral blood was sampled at the time of initial diagnosis, prior to any treatment. Once sampling was done, hyperthyroidism patients were given methimazole at a starting dose of 30 mg daily, whereas ophthalmopathy patients were given high-dose intravenous methylprednisolone. The paper reports TCR Vbeta CDR3 sequencing of approximately 140 peripheral blood samples: under 45 ophthalmopathy, over 70 hyperthyroidism and approximately 17 progressor patients. To identify distinguishing TCR V-J signatures, a discovery cohort of around 100 patients was used, comprising 40 to 45 with Graves' ophthalmopathy and some 57 with stable Graves' hyperthyroidism. In addition, the study compared T-cell repertoires in thyroid tissue and in blood from about 6 Graves' hyperthyroidism patients. The 90 or so discovery patients were randomly split 7:3 into training and test sets. Prospective prediction of ophthalmopathy was tested in an independent validation cohort consisting of about 20 hyperthyroidism patients and 15 to 17 patients who later progressed to ophthalmopathy. Broad study findings and their caveats: During validation, the model predicted progression to ophthalmopathy a median of about 6.3 months ahead of onset, with almost 71% sensitivity and under 85% specificity. A 13 V-J signature model separated ophthalmopathy from stable hyperthyroidism, with about 90% sensitivity and around 84% specificity in cross-validation and 80%/75% in testing. No statistical method was used to fix the sample size in advance, and group allocation was not hidden from the investigators. Most expanded thyroid clonotypes (frequency above 0.001) were also found in blood, which suggests that blood repertoires may mirror thyroid immune responses.

CDR1 and CDR2 are read off the germline V gene (reference sequence) as MNHEY and SMNVEV. From its cysteine to its phenylalanine, the CDR3 spans 16 amino acids. The retained sequence is limited to the CDR3, 48 bases, with the frame set at the first base. Trimming takes 4 bases off V and 4 bases off J; junction bases not matched to a gene: 9. Amplification of TCR beta CDR3 regions was carried out from RNA transcripts. A first-round RT-PCR of the TCR CDR3 used the HTBI primer set with the Qiagen OneStep RT-PCR kit. Libraries were constructed in a second round of multiplex PCR, after which size selection and purification were performed. Libraries were sequenced paired-end with 100 bp reads on an Illumina HiSeq2000. In the authors' own workflow: SOAPnuke was used to process the raw data, removing reads that contained adapters or uncalled bases, had a mean Phred below 15, or lacked an exact match to the constant primer or identifier. High-quality paired reads were merged with COPE v1.2.5, and unique nucleotide sequences were defined as clonotypes. Clonotypes were aligned to IMGT TRBV, TRBD and TRBJ reference segments using MiTCR v1.1. The analysis included only V-J combinations with a frequency above 0.0001, which together covered approximately 99% of the repertoires. The TCS score was defined as F50 (clonal expansion) divided by E x V (chaos), with BLOSUM62-based TCRdist calculated between CDR3 peptides within each V-J. Welch's t-statistics and random forest reduced around 520 V-J features to 10 to 15, which were used in a naive Bayes classifier (R e1071). TCRdb reprocessing: public reads trimmed at Q25 with fastp, clones called with MiXCR, in-frame beta chains kept. Under each unique CDR3 protein, matching rows form one entry showing the most common genes and DNA. These V and J calls rely on TCRdb rather than the paper's analysis. The sample profile shows 490,000 or so distinct CDR3 sequences; about 20% of them were found once. The ten top clones hold about half of the sample.

Moderately to severely active disease, a Clinical Activity Score of at least 3, a NOSPECS grade of at least 4, and a duration under 3 months were present in ophthalmopathy patients. Any patient with an uncontrolled infection, another autoimmune disease, pregnancy or lactation was excluded. Diagnoses relied on clinical symptoms, serum thyroxine and TRAb, thyroid ultrasound and orbital computed tomography. PBMCs were isolated from about 10 ml of fresh peripheral blood by Ficoll-Paque density gradient centrifugation. Total RNA was extracted using Trizol reagent, and RNA quality was assessed on an Agilent 2100 Bioanalyzer. About this clonotype itself: It lacks a known antigen. No base quality information exists; no much larger clone differs at one position.

The chain is assembled from TRBV27 and TRBJ2-1; TRBD2 matches 8 bases in the middle. This receptor was identified in a woman aged 70-85 years with Graves' ophthalmopathy. The sequencing sample was made of blood. The nucleotides are TGTGCCAGCAGTTCGGCGGGAGGACCCTTTTACAATGAGCAGTTCTTC. This yields the protein CASSSAGGPFYNEQFF.